This T cell receptor (beta chain) was retrieved from a study of blood T cell repertoires in COVID-19. Turning to the study itself: The samples span acute and convalescent COVID-19 from the United States, Italy and Spain. Sources were T cells, B-cell-depleted T cells, or PBMCs; the material itself was cDNA or gDNA.

Germline V gene lookup returns CDR1 SQVTM and CDR2 ANQGSEA. The CDR3 has 12 residues if both end residues are counted. Details on this clone: The limits of the CDR3 on the DNA are not certain, so only TCRdb's listed CDR3 is given.

Using immunoSEQ multiplex PCR, the repertoire was profiled, and TCRdb retains in-frame clones only, with some absent. The sample includes 150,000 to 200,000 clones, around 84% of them seen just once. The genes are TRBV29-1 and TRBJ2-7; the table's D gene call, TRBD1, was not cross checked with the DNA. Specimen: peripheral blood. The receptor comes from a woman in her 70s with COVID-19, enrolled during active disease. CDR3 loop: CSVGQGTGKEYF.